The clone carrying this T cell receptor beta chain was counted a few times. Antigen: not known. This specimen comes from a study of post-analysis software for immune sequencing data. Study-level points and caveats: Compared with controls, patients had more of roughly 5 TRBV segments, including TRBV5-6, TRBV5-1 and TRBV20-1.

Libraries were made from TCR beta cDNA, and they carried unique molecular identifiers. Roughly 450,000 cDNA molecules were recovered from an input of about 0.9 to 10 million T cells. TCRdb independently ran MiXCR on the PCR reads; one entry per CDR3 protein. The table lists approximately 570,000 distinct CDR3 sequences, roughly 40% of them singletons. V was pared by 0 bases and J by 5 bases, with 7 bases of the junction left unmatched. This CDR3 is built from 17 residues. CDR1 SGHRS and CDR2 YFSETQ come from the germline V gene. Sequencing input: blood. This rearrangement joins TRBV5-1 to TRBJ2-7, with 14 bases aligning to TRBD2. The TCR was taken from a girl aged 5 to 17 with multiple sclerosis. The CDR3 here is CASSLASTGLAGDEQYF. The CDR3 coding sequence is TGCGCCAGCAGCTTGGCCAGTACGGGACTAGCGGGAGACGAGCAGTACTTC.